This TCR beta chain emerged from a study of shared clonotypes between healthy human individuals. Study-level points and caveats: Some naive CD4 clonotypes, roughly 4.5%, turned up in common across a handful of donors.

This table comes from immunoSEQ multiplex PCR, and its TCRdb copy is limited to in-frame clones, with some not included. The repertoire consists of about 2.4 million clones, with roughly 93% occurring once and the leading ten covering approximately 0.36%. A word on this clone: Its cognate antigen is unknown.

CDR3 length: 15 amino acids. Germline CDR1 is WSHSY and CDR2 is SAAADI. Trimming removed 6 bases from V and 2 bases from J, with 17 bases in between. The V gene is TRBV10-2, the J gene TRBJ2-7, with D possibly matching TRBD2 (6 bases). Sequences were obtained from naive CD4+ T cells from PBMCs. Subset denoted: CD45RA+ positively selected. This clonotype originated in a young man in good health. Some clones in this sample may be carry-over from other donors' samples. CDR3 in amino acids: CASRWGGEQAYEQYF. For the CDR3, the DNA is TGCGCCAGCAGATGGGGCGGGGAACAGGCCTACGAGCAGTACTTC.